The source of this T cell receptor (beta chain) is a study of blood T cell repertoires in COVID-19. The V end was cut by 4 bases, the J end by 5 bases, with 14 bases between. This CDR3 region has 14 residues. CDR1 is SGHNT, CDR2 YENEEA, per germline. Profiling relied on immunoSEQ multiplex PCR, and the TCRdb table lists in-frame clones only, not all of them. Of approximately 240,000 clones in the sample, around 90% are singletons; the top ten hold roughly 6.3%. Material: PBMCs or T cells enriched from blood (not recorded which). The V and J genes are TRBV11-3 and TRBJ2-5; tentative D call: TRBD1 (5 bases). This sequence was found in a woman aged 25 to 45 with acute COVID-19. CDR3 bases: TGTGCCAGCAGCTCCAGGGCCCCACCGGAGACCCAGTACTTC. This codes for CASSSRAPPETQYF.